This T cell receptor beta chain was sequenced for a study of T cells in tuberculosis. Whole-study context: The T cells targeted glucose monomycolate, a mycobacterial lipid, via CD1B. A South African cohort included IGRA-negative adolescents, latently infected IGRA-positive adolescents and adults with active tuberculosis.

The table came from immunoSEQ multiplex PCR; TCRdb's copy has only in-frame clones and leaves some out. The table shows some 34,000 clones, with under 95% occurring only once. Adolescents were screened for latent TB by skin test and IGRA. The sequence came from a donor aged 5 to 30 with latent tuberculosis or without tuberculosis infection. Some clones in this sample may be carry-over from other donors' samples. The sequenced material came from PBMCs.

The CDR3 DNA follows: TGTGCCAGCAGCTTAGCATTTGGAGGGAAGGCCTACGAGCAGTACTTC. It codes for CASSLAFGGKAYEQYF. The chain joins TRBV7-6 to TRBJ2-7; D may be TRBD2 (6 bases). The V end lost 0 bases, the J end lost 2 bases, and 14 bases lay between the germline ends. The CDR3 totals 16 residues. The germline CDR1 and CDR2 sequences are SGHVS and FNYEAQ.